Each of the 30 T cell receptor beta chains below was sequenced from the same sample in a study of cytomegalovirus exposure and HLA in healthy donors. 13 Jbeta primers and 60 Vbeta primers were used for the PCR. This table comes from immunoSEQ multiplex PCR, and its TCRdb copy is limited to in-frame clones, with some not included. The sample contains around 110,000 clones, 77% of which appear only once. Sequenced material: PBMCs. Source of these receptors: a male donor in good health and CMV-seronegative.

The V gene is TRBV4-1, the J gene TRBJ2-7; TRBD2 aligns across 10 bases. The CDR3 spans 16 residues. Trimming took 1 base from V and 7 from J; bases not matched to a gene: 10. From germline, CDR1 is MGHRA and CDR2 YSYEKL. The CDR3 DNA sequence: TGCGCCAGCAGCCAAGGTACTGGGACTAGCGTCGGGGAGCAGTACTTC. Amino acid sequence: CASSQGTGTSVGEQYF.

This rearrangement joins TRBV6-5 to TRBJ1-2, with D maybe TRBD1 (6 bases). V was trimmed by 0 bases and J by 7 bases, leaving 12 bases between them. This CDR3 is built from 14 residues. Germline values: CDR1 MNHEY, CDR2 SVGAGI. The CDR3: CASSYSGGSSGYTF. The CDR3, as DNA: TGTGCCAGCAGTTACTCTGGGGGCTCGTCTGGCTACACCTTC.

J is TRBJ2-3 and V is TRBV30; 7 bases match TRBD2. CDR1 and CDR2 from the germline V gene are GTSNPN and SVGIG (reference sequence). This CDR3 spans 15 amino acids. J lost 5 bases, V lost 5 bases, and 13 bases had no gene match. CDR3 in amino acids: CAWVPLGLVGDTQYF. CDR3 DNA sequence: TGTGCCTGGGTTCCCCTCGGACTAGTAGGAGATACGCAGTATTTT.

Only one count was recorded for this clone. The J gene is TRBJ2-1, the V gene TRBV27, with 9 bases fitting TRBD1. The CDR3 sequence is 17 residues long. Germline trimming cut 5 bases from V and 5 bases from J; bases unmatched to any gene: 13. Germline CDR1 reads MNHEY; CDR2 reads SMNVEV (reference sequence). The CDR3 nucleotides read TGTGCCAGCAGTGTCTGGGTGGGGGGACAGGGCCACAATGAGCAGTTCTTC. It specifies CASSVWVGGQGHNEQFF.

In nucleotides, the CDR3 is TGCGCCAGCAGCTACACACCACTGGGGACAGGGGGCTCAGATACGCAGTATTTT. This codes for CASSYTPLGTGGSDTQYF. This rearrangement joins TRBV5-1 to TRBJ2-3; TRBD1 agrees at 12 bases. The germline CDR1 and CDR2 sequences are SGHRS and YFSETQ. The CDR3 runs 18 residues. Unmatched junction bases numbered 12, after V lost 3 bases and J lost 4 bases.

The rearrangement joins TRBV5-1 to TRBJ1-1, with D perhaps TRBD1 (5 bases). Germline CDR1 SGHRS, CDR2 YFSETQ. This CDR3 comprises 16 residues. Trimming pared 0 bases from V and 4 bases from J, leaving 16 bases between. The CDR3 here is CASSLGGTSQGTEAFF. In DNA form, the CDR3 reads TGCGCCAGCAGCTTGGGTGGGACTTCCCAGGGCACTGAAGCTTTCTTT.

This sequence joins TRBV27 and TRBJ2-7; possible D gene TRBD1, 5 bases. CDR1 is MNHEY, CDR2 SMNVEV, per germline (reference sequence). This CDR3 comprises 14 residues. Trimming stripped 2 bases from V and 4 bases from J, with 12 bases between. The CDR3 region has the DNA TGTGCCAGCAGTTTACGCCAGGGTGGATACGAGCAGTACTTC. Its translation: CASSLRQGGYEQYF.

V is TRBV6-5 and J is TRBJ2-7, with TRBD2 identical over 8 bases. The germline CDR1 and CDR2 sequences are MNHEY and SVGAGI. V was pared by 4 bases and J by 7 bases, with 15 bases of the junction left unmatched. The CDR3 consists of 16 residues. DNA for the CDR3: TGTGCCAGCAGTTTCCAAGTGGGGGGAATAGCGGGAGAGCAGTACTTC. Protein product: CASSFQVGGIAGEQYF.

The rearrangement uses TRBV9 and TRBJ2-7; TRBD2 matches at 10 bases. Germline trimming cut 0 bases from V and 5 bases from J; bases unmatched to any gene: 5. CDR1 is SGDLS, CDR2 YYNGEE, per germline. This CDR3 comprises 15 residues. In nucleotides, the CDR3 is TGTGCCAGCAGCGTAGGAGGGACTAGCGTTCACGAGCAGTACTTC. Residues: CASSVGGTSVHEQYF.

The chain joins TRBV5-1 to TRBJ2-1, with D maybe TRBD2 (6 bases). The germline V and J ends were trimmed by 4 bases and 13 bases, with 21 bases remaining between them. The CDR3 length is 14 residues. Germline V gene lookup returns CDR1 SGHRS and CDR2 YFSETQ. CDR3 coding DNA: TGCGCCAGCAGCCAAGAGGCCACTAGCTCCATCCAGTTCTTC. Amino acid sequence: CASSQEATSSIQFF.

This clone appeared a few times. The chain links TRBV5-1 to TRBJ2-5, with TRBD2 as a possible D gene (6 bases). Germline lookup yields CDR1 SGHRS and CDR2 YFSETQ. Trimming stripped 2 bases from V and 4 bases from J, with 18 bases between. The CDR3 has 16 amino acids. Here the CDR3 DNA reads TGCGCCAGCAGCTTACTCGGGAGAGGTGGGACAGAGACCCAGTACTTC. Encoded protein: CASSLLGRGGTETQYF.

This sequence joins TRBV28 and TRBJ1-5, with 9 bases aligning to TRBD1. V lost 5 bases and J lost 0; bases outside the gene matches: 11. The CDR3 runs to 18 residues. The V gene's germline CDR1 is MDHEN and CDR2 SYDVKM. This CDR3 reads CASSTQGAREYSNQPQHF. The DNA for the CDR3 is TGTGCCAGCAGTACACAGGGGGCGCGGGAATATAGCAATCAGCCCCAGCATTTT. The entire variable domain, with the rest obtained from reference TRBV28 and TRBJ1-5, is as follows: DVKVTQSSRYLVKRTGEKVFLECVQDMDHENMFWYRQDPGLGLRLIYFSYDVKMKEKGDIPEGYSVSREKKERFSLILESASTNQTSMYLCASSTQGAREYSNQPQHFGDGTRLSIL.

This rearrangement joins TRBV7-9 to TRBJ2-3; D unclear. Trimming took 2 bases from V and 6 from J, leaving 6 bases between them. The germline CDR1 and CDR2 sequences are SEHNR and FQNEAQ (reference sequence). The CDR3 spans 12 residues. The CDR3 spells CASSLISDTQYF. CDR3 nucleotides: TGTGCCAGCAGCTTAATCTCTGATACGCAGTATTTT.

The rearrangement joins TRBV11-2 to TRBJ2-2; 8 nucleotides match TRBD2. CDR1 is SGHAT, CDR2 FQNNGV, per germline. This CDR3 region has 16 residues. After removal of 5 bases from V and 4 bases from J, the junction contained 9 bases not matched to a gene. CDR3 residues: CASSLSGSRITGELFF. The DNA of the CDR3 is TGTGCCAGCAGCCTCAGCGGGAGTAGAATCACCGGGGAGCTGTTTTTT.

To note about this clone: One end of the junction varies from germline; a read error may be responsible. The V and J genes are TRBV5-4 and TRBJ1-1; TRBD1 is a possible D gene (5 bases). The germline V gene has CDR1 SGHNT and CDR2 YYREEE (reference sequence). This CDR3 comprises 13 residues. The CDR3 loop reads CASSSRTPLLWIF. CDR3 coding DNA: TGTGCCAGCAGCTCCCGGACACCCTTGTTATGGATCTTT.

Concerning this clone itself: Other DNA variants within this sample encode the same CDR3. V usage is TRBV7-9 and J usage is TRBJ1-4, with a weak D call TRBD1 (5 bases). The CDR3 is 15 residues long. CDR1 and CDR2 from the germline V gene are SEHNR and FQNEAQ (reference sequence). V lost 4 bases and J 0 bases, leaving 9 bases between the germline ends. Written as DNA, the CDR3 is TGTGCCAGCAGCTCGGGGGATGCAACTAATGAAAAACTGTTTTTT. Its protein product is CASSSGDATNEKLFF.

The chain combines TRBV5-1 with TRBJ2-3; TRBD1 is a possible D gene (6 bases). The V end lost 3 bases, the J end lost 6 bases, and 20 bases lay between the germline ends. Germline CDR1 reads SGHRS; CDR2 reads YFSETQ. CDR3 length: 16 amino acids. DNA of the CDR3: TGCGCCAGCAGCTCGGGGCGAGCGACGAGGGGGGATACGCAGTATTTT. Translating gives CASSSGRATRGDTQYF.

The rearrangement uses TRBV2 and TRBJ2-1; the D gene is possibly TRBD2 (5 bases). This CDR3 region has 17 residues. The V gene's germline CDR1 is SNHLY and CDR2 FYNNEI. V was pared by 6 bases and J by 0 bases, with 18 bases between. CDR3 bases: TGTGCCAGCAGCCGCCAGACGGACTCTAGCTCCTACAATGAGCAGTTCTTC. It encodes CASSRQTDSSSYNEQFF. The full variable domain, its missing parts supplied by reference TRBV2 and TRBJ2-1, is EPEVTQTPSHQVTQMGQEVILRCVPISNHLYFYWYRQILGQKVEFLVSFYNNEISEKSEIFDDQFSVERPDGSNFTLKIRSTKLEDSAMYFCASSRQTDSSSYNEQFFGPGTRLTVL.

This clone was detected only once. The rearrangement uses TRBV27 and TRBJ1-1; tentative D call: TRBD1 (6 bases). The CDR3 is 14 amino acids. Germline lookup yields CDR1 MNHEY and CDR2 SMNVEV (reference sequence). Deletions cut 0 bases from V and 6 bases from J, with 11 bases between. CDR3 DNA sequence: TGTGCCAGCAGTTTATCAACAGGGAGGGCTGAAGCTTTCTTT. This encodes CASSLSTGRAEAFF.

Regarding this clone: A read error may produce the germline difference seen at one junction end. J is TRBJ2-7 and V is TRBV14; D unresolved. The CDR3 extends over 14 amino acids. CDR1 is SGHDN and CDR2 is FVKESK in the germline V gene. The CDR3 DNA sequence: TGTGCCAGCGGCCAAGATCGTACTATGGTAGAGCAGTACTTC. Translation gives CASGQDRTMVEQYF.

In its sample, this clone was seen a few times. This rearrangement joins TRBV5-5 to TRBJ2-1; the match to TRBD2 covers 12 bases. The CDR3 contains 19 residues. The J segment lost 1 base and the V segment lost 2 bases, leaving 10 bases of the junction unmatched. CDR1 and CDR2 from the germline V gene are SGHKS and YYEKEE (reference sequence). The CDR3: CASSFGLAGWDGSYNEQFF. Written as DNA, the CDR3 is TGTGCCAGCAGCTTCGGACTAGCGGGATGGGATGGGTCCTACAATGAGCAGTTCTTC. Drawing the rest from reference TRBV5-5 and TRBJ2-1, the complete variable domain is DAGVTQSPTHLIKTRGQQVTLRCSPISGHKSVSWYQQVLGQGPQFIFQYYEKEERGRGNFPDRFSARQFPNYSSELNVNALLLGDSALYLCASSFGLAGWDGSYNEQFFGPGTRLTVL.

V gene TRBV30 combines with J gene TRBJ2-1; the D is unclear. V shed 3 bases and J shed 4 bases, with 10 bases lying between them. Germline V gene lookup returns CDR1 GTSNPN and CDR2 SVGIG (reference sequence). The CDR3 runs 13 residues. This CDR3 reads CAWSASRYNEQFF. CDR3 bases: TGTGCCTGGAGCGCCTCCCGGTACAATGAGCAGTTCTTC.

This chain uses TRBV9 with TRBJ2-7, with 7 bases aligning to TRBD1. Trimming at V came to 4 bases and at J to 7 bases, leaving 5 bases not matched to a gene. The germline V gene has CDR1 SGDLS and CDR2 YYNGEE. This CDR3 is 12 amino acids long. The CDR3 DNA is TGTGCCAGCAGCCAGGTGACAGGGGAGCAGTACTTC. Its translation is CASSQVTGEQYF.

The chain recombines TRBV11-2 with TRBJ2-1; 9 positions agree with TRBD2. CDR1 is SGHAT and CDR2 is FQNNGV in the germline V gene. This CDR3 comprises 14 residues. J was trimmed by 9 bases and V by 1 base; bases with no gene match: 4. The CDR3 DNA follows: TGTGCCAGCAGCTTAGGCGGGAGGGCAGGTGAGCAGTTCTTC. As protein: CASSLGGRAGEQFF.

The J gene is TRBJ1-3, the V gene TRBV4-1, with unresolved D. V dropped 0 bases and J dropped 10 bases, with 10 bases sitting between them. The CDR3 sequence is 13 residues long. Germline CDR1 is MGHRA and CDR2 is YSYEKL. CDR3 sequence reads: CASSQESGTTIYF. The CDR3 nucleotides read TGCGCCAGCAGCCAAGAGTCGGGAACGACCATATATTTT.

The chain is built from TRBV2 and TRBJ2-7, with 10 bases fitting TRBD2. J gave up 3 bases and V 5 bases, and 4 bases lay outside the gene matches. The CDR3 covers 14 residues. CDR1 and CDR2 (germline): SNHLY, FYNNEI. CDR3 sequence reads: CASSSSGSLYEQYF. DNA of the CDR3: TGTGCCAGCAGTTCTAGCGGGAGTCTCTACGAGCAGTACTTC.

This chain connects TRBV6-1 to TRBJ2-1, with a weak D call TRBD2 (6 bases). The CDR3 totals 16 residues. Deletions cut 2 bases from V and 3 bases from J, with 14 bases between. Germline V CDR1 and CDR2: MNHNS, SASEGT. CDR3 DNA sequence: TGTGCCAGCAGTGAATTTACGGGGGTTAGCTACAATGAGCAGTTCTTC. Its translation is CASSEFTGVSYNEQFF.

The rearrangement uses TRBV27 and TRBJ1-1; no definite D call. V was trimmed by 8 bases and J by 1 base, leaving 11 bases between them. CDR1 and CDR2 (germline): MNHEY, SMNVEV (reference sequence). The CDR3 totals 13 residues. The CDR3 loop reads CASGGSQNTEAFF. The DNA of the CDR3 is TGTGCCAGCGGAGGGTCACAGAACACTGAAGCTTTCTTT.

This rearrangement joins TRBV28 to TRBJ2-5, with D possibly matching TRBD2 (6 bases). CDR1 is MDHEN, CDR2 SYDVKM, per germline. Trimming shortened V by 6 bases and J by 4 bases, and 18 bases separated the two germline ends. The CDR3 loop spans 15 amino acids. The CDR3 sequence: CASSTSGSGPETQYF. CDR3 nucleotides: TGTGCCAGCAGCACCTCGGGAAGCGGGCCAGAGACCCAGTACTTC.

The chain is built from TRBV18 and TRBJ1-1; D is uncertain. The V gene lost 0 bases and the J gene lost 4 bases, with 18 bases spanning the gap. This CDR3 region has 17 residues. CDR1 is KGHSH and CDR2 is LQKENI in the germline V gene. The CDR3 loop reads CASSPPEPRHRGTEAFF. The DNA of the CDR3 is TGTGCCAGCTCACCACCGGAGCCTCGGCACCGGGGCACTGAAGCTTTCTTT.